The entry below describes one TCR beta chain. Germline values: CDR1 SGHRS, CDR2 YFSETQ. The CDR3 covers 17 residues. V was shortened by 5 bases and J by 1 base, with 22 bases between the two germline ends. The study assigned cohorts using participant-reported clinical history. This sample is drawn from a study of blood T cell repertoires in COVID-19. About the research overall: From T cells, B-cell-depleted T cells, or PBMCs came the material, which was cDNA or gDNA.

Clones were sequenced by immunoSEQ multiplex PCR, and TCRdb holds only the in-frame ones, with some missing. The repertoire holds over 250,000 clones, with about 91% as singletons. The chain is built from TRBV5-1 and TRBJ2-7; perhaps TRBD2 as D (6 bases). The receptor was derived from a woman between 18 and 29 years old who had recovered from COVID-19. Material: PBMCs or T cells enriched from blood (not recorded which). The CDR3 loop is CASRRTSSRGTSYEQYF. CDR3 nucleotides: TGCGCCAGCAGACGTACCAGTAGTCGGGGGACTTCCTACGAGCAGTACTTC. Based on the CDR3 plus reference TRBV5-1 and TRBJ2-7, the full variable domain is KAGVTQTPRYLIKTRGQQVTLSCSPISGHRSVSWYQQTPGQGLQFLFEYFSETQRNKGNFPGRFSGRQFSNSRSEMNVSTLELGDSALYLCASRRTSSRGTSYEQYFGPGTRLTVT.